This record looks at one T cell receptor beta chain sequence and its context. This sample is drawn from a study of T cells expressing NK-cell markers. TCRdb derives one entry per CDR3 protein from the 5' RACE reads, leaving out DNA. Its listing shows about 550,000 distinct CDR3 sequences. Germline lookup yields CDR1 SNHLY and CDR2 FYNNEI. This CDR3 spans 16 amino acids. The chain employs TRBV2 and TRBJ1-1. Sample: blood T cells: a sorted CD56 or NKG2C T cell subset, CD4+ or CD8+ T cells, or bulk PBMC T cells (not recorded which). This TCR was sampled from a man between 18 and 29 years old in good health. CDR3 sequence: CASSEAVFGGRTEAFF.